The 10 T cell receptor beta chains below were found in one sample sequenced in a study of shared clonotypes between healthy human individuals. The table came from immunoSEQ multiplex PCR; TCRdb's copy has only in-frame clones and leaves some out. The table lists 550,000 to 800,000 clones, 74% of them singletons, with 1.5% to 2% in the top ten. Sequencing was performed on memory CD4+ T cells sorted from blood. Specified subset: CD45RA-negative fraction. These receptors all stem from a woman in her twenties or thirties in good health.

The chain uses TRBV5-4 and TRBJ2-5; the D gene is possibly TRBD2 (5 bases). Germline V gene data show CDR1 as SGHNT and CDR2 as YYREEE (reference sequence). The CDR3 covers 14 residues. Trimming took 2 bases from V and 3 from J, leaving 11 bases between them. The CDR3 here is CASSFEGAEETQYF. The CDR3 DNA sequence: TGTGCCAGCAGCTTTGAGGGAGCCGAAGAGACCCAGTACTTC.

This rearrangement joins TRBV19 to TRBJ2-7, with a possible D match to TRBD2 (5 bases). The germline V gene encodes CDR1 LNHDA and CDR2 SQIVND (reference sequence). V was trimmed by 3 bases and J by 8 bases, leaving 14 bases between them. CDR3 size: 13 residues. The CDR3 DNA reads TGTGCCAGTAGTATGATACGGGGTCTACAGCAGTACTTC. This gives the protein CASSMIRGLQQYF.

This chain links TRBV19 with TRBJ1-5; 7 bases match TRBD1. The V segment lost 7 bases and the J segment 7 bases; nucleotides outside the gene matches: 13. The CDR3 consists of 15 residues. Per the germline V gene, CDR1 is LNHDA and CDR2 is SQIVND (reference sequence). The CDR3 nucleotides read TGTGCCAGTAAGGCCCAACAGGGGTCGGGGCAGCCCCAGCATTTT. Its translation: CASKAQQGSGQPQHF.

J is TRBJ2-2 and V is TRBV11-1; D unresolved. The CDR3 spans 16 residues. Germline V gene lookup returns CDR1 SGHAT and CDR2 FQDESV (reference sequence). V was shortened by 3 bases and J by 0 bases, with 11 bases between the two germline ends. The CDR3 DNA reads TGTGCCAGCAGCTTTTCTTACAGCGCGAACACCGGGGAGCTGTTTTTT. Protein sequence: CASSFSYSANTGELFF.

Only one count was recorded for this clone. The chain links TRBV6-1 to TRBJ2-4; either TRBD1 or TRBD2 may supply D (6 bases each). Germline V lookup: CDR1 MNHNS, CDR2 SASEGT. This CDR3 is built from 16 residues. V was clipped by 2 bases and J by 6 bases, with 17 bases between them. CDR3 in DNA: TGTGCCAGCAGTGAACCCCGGGGTGGGGGGCGAAACATTCAGTACTTC. It yields the protein CASSEPRGGGRNIQYF.

The rearrangement joins TRBV6-5 to TRBJ2-5; TRBD1 aligns across 7 bases. The ends lost 10 bases at V and 5 bases at J; junction bases unmatched: 13. CDR1 is MNHEY, CDR2 SVGAGI, per germline. The CDR3 length is 14 residues. In DNA, the CDR3 is TGTGCCACTGCAACAGGGGATCCCCGGGAGACCCAGTACTTC. As protein: CATATGDPRETQYF.

The J gene is TRBJ1-2, the V gene TRBV27; a possible D gene is TRBD1 (6 bases). The germline CDR1 and CDR2 sequences are MNHEY and SMNVEV (reference sequence). This CDR3 has 13 amino acids. The germline V and J ends were trimmed by 10 bases and 7 bases, with 19 bases remaining between them. The CDR3, as DNA: TGTGCCACCCAACAGGGCCGGGAGGGTGGCTACACCTTC. Its translation: CATQQGREGGYTF.

The rearrangement uses TRBV28 and TRBJ1-4, with TRBD1 matching 7 bases. Germline V gene lookup returns CDR1 MDHEN and CDR2 SYDVKM. The junction had 3 bases not matched to a gene; V was cut back by 5 bases and J by 6 bases. The CDR3 covers 13 residues. The CDR3 DNA sequence: TGTGCCAGCAGTGGGACAGTCTATGAAAAACTGTTTTTT. It encodes CASSGTVYEKLFF.

Only a few counts were recorded for this clone. The V call is TRBV18, the J call TRBJ2-7; D possibly matches TRBD1 or TRBD2 (6 bases each). Germline loops: CDR1 KGHSH, CDR2 LQKENI. The V end lost 0 bases, the J end lost 2 bases, and 11 bases lay between the germline ends. The CDR3 is 15 amino acids. This chain's CDR3 is CASSPPGGGTYEQYF. The CDR3 nucleotides read TGTGCCAGCTCACCACCGGGGGGCGGAACCTACGAGCAGTACTTC.

This chain links TRBV7-8 with TRBJ2-3; the D is unclear. CDR1 and CDR2 (germline): SGHVS, FQNEAQ. Trimming shortened V by 5 bases and J by 3 bases, and 15 bases separated the two germline ends. CDR3 length equals 15 residues. This CDR3 is CASSPALLWTDTQYF. In DNA, the CDR3 is TGTGCCAGCAGCCCCGCGTTACTTTGGACAGATACGCAGTATTTT.